This T cell receptor (beta chain) was documented in a study of cytomegalovirus exposure and HLA in healthy donors. In the case of this clone: Its antigen is as yet unknown.

This PCR relied on a set of 60 Vbeta primers and 13 Jbeta primers. In the original analysis: An analysis performed later counted 70 million to 90 million unique TCR beta chains (around 9.9 million of them shared). Only in-frame clones appear in the TCRdb table, and some are missing; sequencing was by immunoSEQ multiplex PCR. From that table come the V and J calls and clone size; the DNA was used to work out D and trimming. This repertoire comprises 80,000 to 100,000 clones; its ten largest clones make up 15%. V dropped 7 bases and J dropped 6 bases, with 13 bases sitting between them. Germline values: CDR1 GTSNPN, CDR2 SVGIG (reference sequence). The CDR3 is 11 residues long. Regarding the study as a whole: As a later analysis showed, a missense DCLRE1C variant was linked to trimming of TCR beta V- and J-genes. According to the study, 160 or so TCR beta chains were cytomegalovirus-associated. Clonal expansion, a later analysis showed, was greater in HLA-associated TCR beta chains than in equally common others.

Source material: PBMCs. This receptor was identified in a man aged 45 to 65 in good health and CMV-seropositive. This chain connects TRBV30 to TRBJ2-7, with D perhaps matching TRBD1 (5 bases). CDR3 in amino acids: CASKGVGEQYF. In DNA form, the CDR3 reads TGTGCCTCCAAAGGGGTTGGCGAGCAGTACTTC.